This is a list of T cell receptor beta chains from one sample in a study of shared clonotypes between healthy human individuals. The data were produced by immunoSEQ multiplex PCR, yet TCRdb's version contains in-frame clones alone and is incomplete. The sample includes more than 550,000 clones, around 90% of them seen just once. Sample: naive CD8+ T cells sorted from blood. The origin of the receptors is a man between 25 and 39 years old in good health. Both conserved end residues are part of each CDR3. A D gene is named only where the DNA matches it firmly. Clone size appears in some rows only: once, few, many, or a class for an expanded clone.

D gene	V gene	clone size	J gene	CDR3 DNA	CDR3 protein
TRBD2	TRBV6-5	few	TRBJ2-7	TGTGCCAGCAGTAGAGCGGGGCCCTCCTACGAGCAGTACTTC	CASSRAGPSYEQYF
-	TRBV6-5	-	TRBJ2-3	TGTGCCAGCAGTTCCCTAGTGACGCAGTATTTT	CASSSLVTQYF
TRBD2	TRBV27	-	TRBJ2-3	TGTGCCAGCAGTATTTTAGCGGGAGTTCCAGATACGCAGTATTTT	CASSILAGVPDTQYF
-	TRBV5-1	-	TRBJ2-7	TGCGCCAGCAGCTTGGTAGTCGGGACAATTACCTACGAGCAGTACTTC	CASSLVVGTITYEQYF
TRBD1	TRBV27	once	TRBJ2-1	TGTGCCAGCTCACGACTACAGGGGCGCCACCAAGAGCAGTTCTTC	CASSRLQGRHQEQFF
-	TRBV5-6	-	TRBJ2-1	TGTGCCAGCAGCCAGTCTACAGGGTATCCCTACAATGAGCAGTTCTTC	CASSQSTGYPYNEQFF
-	TRBV7-2	once	TRBJ2-7	TGTGCCAGCAGTCTCGACCCCTACGAGCAGTACTTC	CASSLDPYEQYF
-	TRBV2	-	TRBJ2-1	TGTGCCAGCCGTTCTTATGGAGGCAATGAGCAGTTCTTC	CASRSYGGNEQFF
-	TRBV6-5	-	TRBJ2-2	TGTGCCAGCAGTTACTCGAAAGGCGGGGAGCTGTTTTTT	CASSYSKGGELFF
TRBD2	TRBV2	many	TRBJ2-3	TGTGCCAGCATGGAGACTAGCGGGAGGGGTACGCAGTATTTT	CASMETSGRGTQYF
TRBD1	TRBV2	-	TRBJ2-3	TGTGCCAGCACGGACAGGGGTCCAACAGATACGCAGTATTTT	CASTDRGPTDTQYF
TRBD2	TRBV5-4	-	TRBJ2-2	TGTGCCAGCAGCTCACTAGCGGGTAACACCGGGGAGCTGTTTTTT	CASSSLAGNTGELFF
TRBD1	TRBV5-6	-	TRBJ1-1	TGTGCCAGCAGCTTCGGGACAGGGGGCAGAGAAACTGAAGCTTTCTTT	CASSFGTGGRETEAFF
TRBD1	TRBV5-6	-	TRBJ1-4	TGTGCCAGCAGCTGGGACAGGGGGGATGAAAAACTGTTTTTT	CASSWDRGDEKLFF
-	TRBV6-5	-	TRBJ2-7	TGTGCCAGCAGTCCCGCCGGTGGGAGGTACGAGCAGTACTTC	CASSPAGGRYEQYF
-	TRBV2	-	TRBJ2-7	TGTGCCAGCAGTGAAGAGGTAGGAAGCTACGAGCAGTACTTC	CASSEEVGSYEQYF
-	TRBV19	-	TRBJ2-1	TGTGCCAGTAGTAAACTCAGGGCCGCGGGCGCGGTTTGGATAGGTGAGCAGTTCTTC	CASSKLRAAGAVWIGEQFF
TRBD2	TRBV4-2	-	TRBJ2-1	TGTGCCAGCAGCCAAGGAGGAAGCGGGAGAGTTCCTTTCTACAATGAGCAGTTCTTC	CASSQGGSGRVPFYNEQFF
-	TRBV4-1	-	TRBJ2-4	TGCGCCAGCAGCCCTCTCGTAACAGGGACCATAGCCAAAAACATTCAGTACTTC	CASSPLVTGTIAKNIQYF
-	TRBV2	-	TRBJ2-1	TGTGCCAGCAGGACTCCCCGACGCAATGAGCAGTTCTTC	CASRTPRRNEQFF
-	TRBV7-9	once	TRBJ2-1	TGTGCCAGCAGCTTCGGTACCGATGAGCAGTTCTTC	CASSFGTDEQFF
TRBD2	TRBV7-2	-	TRBJ2-7	TGTGCCAGCAGCCGCCTGGGGGGGTCCGAGCAGTACTTC	CASSRLGGSEQYF
-	TRBV5-4	-	TRBJ1-3	TGTGCCAGCAGCTTTGGTGGAAACACCATATATTTT	CASSFGGNTIYF
-	TRBV7-9	-	TRBJ2-7	TGTGCCAGCAGCTTAGCGTCCGGCGGCGAGCAGTACTTC	CASSLASGGEQYF
TRBD2	TRBV7-9	-	TRBJ2-3	TGTGCCAGCAGCTCTATAGCGGGAGACCGCACAGATACGCAGTATTTT	CASSSIAGDRTDTQYF
TRBD1	TRBV10-3	-	TRBJ1-1	TGTGCCATCAGTACCGACAGGGGGACTGAAGCTTTCTTT	CAISTDRGTEAFF
-	TRBV5-6	-	TRBJ2-5	TGTGCCAGCAGCTTGCGGGGGCAGGTGACCCAGTACTTC	CASSLRGQVTQYF
-	TRBV11-2	-	TRBJ2-1	TGTGCCAGCAGCTGGCCCAGGGGAAATGAGCAGTTCTTC	CASSWPRGNEQFF
-	TRBV13	-	TRBJ2-1	TGTGCCAGCAGCCACTCCGGCGATGAGCAGTTCTTC	CASSHSGDEQFF
-	TRBV27	-	TRBJ2-7	TGTGCCAGCAGCCCCTCCTACGAGCAGTACTTC	CASSPSYEQYF
TRBD2	TRBV29-1	once	TRBJ2-1	TGCAGCGTTGGGACTAGCGGGAGGGTGGATGAGCAGTTCTTC	CSVGTSGRVDEQFF
-	TRBV19	-	TRBJ2-3	TGTGCCAGTAGTCCTGGACTAAGCACAGATACGCAGTATTTT	CASSPGLSTDTQYF
TRBD1	TRBV6-5	-	TRBJ2-2	TGTGCCAGCAGTTACGCTACAGGGGGCAACACCGGGGAGCTGTTTTTT	CASSYATGGNTGELFF